The rows below give T cell receptor beta chains drawn from one sample of a study of blood T cell repertoires in COVID-19. Method: immunoSEQ multiplex PCR; TCRdb's copy keeps in-frame clones and lacks some. The data hold about 120,000 clones, with over 80% observed a single time. The sequenced sample was peripheral blood. All receptors derive from a woman in her sixties or seventies with acute or convalescent COVID-19. Each CDR3 is given with its conserved first and last residue. Fields, in order: clone size, V gene, J gene, D gene, CDR3 DNA, CDR3 protein. The D gene is left open where the match is weak. Size values are once, few and many counts, or a class for expanded clones, and some rows have none.

size: .; V: TRBV3-1/TRBV3-2; J: TRBJ2-1; D: .; DNA: TGTGCCAGCAGCCAACAAGTGAACACCTACAATGAGCAGTTCTTC; CDR3: CASSQQVNTYNEQFF
size: .; V: TRBV6-5; J: TRBJ2-2; D: .; DNA: TGTGCCAGCAAAGACTCGAACACCGGGGAGCTGTTTTTT; CDR3: CASKDSNTGELFF
size: few; V: TRBV5-1; J: TRBJ1-1; D: TRBD1; DNA: TGCGCCAGCAGCTTGGACGGAAACAGGGGCACTGAAGCTTTCTTT; CDR3: CASSLDGNRGTEAFF
size: .; V: TRBV6-2/TRBV6-3; J: TRBJ1-2; D: TRBD1; DNA: TGTGCCAGCAGTAGGGGACAGGGAGGCTATGGCTACACCTTC; CDR3: CASSRGQGGYGYTF
size: few; V: TRBV4-1; J: TRBJ1-1; D: .; DNA: TGCGCCAGCAGCGCCAGGGTTTCCTCAAACACTGAAGCTTTCTTT; CDR3: CASSARVSSNTEAFF
size: .; V: TRBV3-1/TRBV3-2; J: TRBJ1-2; D: TRBD1; DNA: TGTGCCAGCAGCCCGACAGGGTGGGATGGCTACACCTTC; CDR3: CASSPTGWDGYTF
size: .; V: TRBV27; J: TRBJ2-3; D: .; DNA: TGTGCCAGCAGGAGGACTACCAAGCCCACAGATACGCAGTATTTT; CDR3: CASRRTTKPTDTQYF
size: .; V: TRBV28; J: TRBJ1-6; D: .; DNA: TGTGCCAGCAGTTCAGGGGATTCACCCCTCCACTTT; CDR3: CASSSGDSPLHF
size: .; V: TRBV6-1; J: TRBJ1-2; D: .; DNA: TGTGCCAGCAGTGAAGCCCTACAGGGAGATGGCTACACCTTC; CDR3: CASSEALQGDGYTF
size: .; V: TRBV29-1; J: TRBJ1-2; D: TRBD1; DNA: TGCAGCGTTAAAACGGACAGGGCCGTTGGGGGCTACACCTTC; CDR3: CSVKTDRAVGGYTF
size: .; V: TRBV30; J: TRBJ1-2; D: TRBD1; DNA: TGTGCCGGGACCGACAGGGGCGGCTACACCTTC; CDR3: CAGTDRGGYTF
size: once; V: TRBV28; J: TRBJ2-7; D: TRBD1; DNA: TGTGCCAGCAGGGCTGGGACAGGGGTATTTGAGCAGTACTTC; CDR3: CASRAGTGVFEQYF
size: once; V: TRBV6-1; J: TRBJ2-7; D: .; DNA: TGTGCCAGCAGTGAAGGGCCCGAGCAGTACTTC; CDR3: CASSEGPEQYF
size: .; V: TRBV5-4; J: TRBJ1-2; D: TRBD1; DNA: TGTGCCAGCAGCCGGTGGGGACAGGGGGGCGACTACTATGGCTACACCTTC; CDR3: CASSRWGQGGDYYGYTF
size: .; V: TRBV28; J: TRBJ2-1; D: .; DNA: TGTGCCAGCAGTGTCCACGGAGACTGGTACAATGAGCAGTTCTTC; CDR3: CASSVHGDWYNEQFF
size: .; V: TRBV28; J: TRBJ2-7; D: TRBD2; DNA: TGTGCCAGCAGCCCCGCAGGACTAGCCCAATCCTACGAGCAGTACTTC; CDR3: CASSPAGLAQSYEQYF
size: .; V: TRBV24-1; J: TRBJ2-1; D: TRBD2; DNA: TGTGCCACCAGTGCCACTCCTTTTAGCGGGGGGGGCGTTGCTGAGCAGTTCTTC; CDR3: CATSATPFSGGGVAEQFF
size: .; V: TRBV6-5; J: TRBJ2-5; D: .; DNA: TGTGCCAGCACCTTTACCGCGGGGGCGCGGGAGACCCAGTACTTC; CDR3: CASTFTAGARETQYF
size: many; V: TRBV28; J: TRBJ1-4; D: TRBD1; DNA: TGTGCCAGCAGTTCATACCAGCTGACAGGGTTGGGAAATGAAAAACTGTTTTTT; CDR3: CASSSYQLTGLGNEKLFF
size: .; V: TRBV4-2; J: TRBJ1-2; D: TRBD1; DNA: TGTGCCAGCAGCCAAACCGGGACAGCAGTAAACTATGGCTACACCTTC; CDR3: CASSQTGTAVNYGYTF
size: once; V: TRBV6-5; J: TRBJ2-5; D: .; DNA: TGTGCCAGCAGACTCGACGGGCAAGAGACCCAGTACTTC; CDR3: CASRLDGQETQYF
size: .; V: TRBV4-1; J: TRBJ1-2; D: .; DNA: TGCGCCAGCAGCCAAGTTAACAGGGCGAACTATGGCTACACCTTC; CDR3: CASSQVNRANYGYTF